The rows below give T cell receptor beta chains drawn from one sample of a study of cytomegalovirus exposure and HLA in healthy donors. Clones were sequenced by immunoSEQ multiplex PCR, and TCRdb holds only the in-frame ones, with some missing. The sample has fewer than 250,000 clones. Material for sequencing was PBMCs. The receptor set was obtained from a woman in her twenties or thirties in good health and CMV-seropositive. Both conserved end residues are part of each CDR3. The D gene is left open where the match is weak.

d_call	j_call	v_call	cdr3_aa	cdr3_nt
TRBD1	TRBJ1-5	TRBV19	CASSSGQLHSNQPQHF	TGTGCCAGTAGTTCGGGACAGCTTCATAGCAATCAGCCCCAGCATTTT
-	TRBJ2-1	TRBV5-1	CASRSAGSLYNEQFF	TGCGCCAGCAGGTCGGCGGGGTCCCTCTACAATGAGCAGTTCTTC
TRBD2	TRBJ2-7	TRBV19	CASSNWTSGSYEQYF	TGTGCCAGTAGTAACTGGACTAGCGGCTCCTACGAGCAGTACTTC
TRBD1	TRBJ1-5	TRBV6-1	CASSGQGNRQPQHF	TGTGCCAGCAGTGGACAGGGGAACCGTCAGCCCCAGCATTTT
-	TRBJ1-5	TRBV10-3	CAISESGQPNQPQHF	TGTGCCATCAGTGAGTCGGGGCAGCCTAATCAGCCCCAGCATTTT
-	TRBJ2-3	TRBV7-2	CASSLVGGADTQYF	TGTGCCAGCAGCTTAGTGGGGGGGGCCGATACGCAGTATTTT
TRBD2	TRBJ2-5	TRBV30	CAWSGKLAGVETQYF	TGTGCCTGGAGTGGAAAACTAGCGGGAGTCGAGACCCAGTACTTC
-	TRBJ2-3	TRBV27	CASSSTSTDTQYF	TGTGCCAGCAGTTCTACTAGCACAGATACGCAGTATTTT
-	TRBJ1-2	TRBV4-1	CASSQDRVSYGYTF	TGCGCCAGCAGCCAAGACAGGGTATCCTATGGCTACACCTTC
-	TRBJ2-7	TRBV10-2	CASALRDILYEQYF	TGCGCCAGCGCCCTCCGGGACATCCTCTACGAGCAGTACTTC
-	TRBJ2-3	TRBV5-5	CASKGKDTQYF	TGTGCCAGCAAGGGGAAGGATACGCAGTATTTT
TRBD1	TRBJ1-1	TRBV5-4	CASSSDRAYTEAFF	TGTGCCAGCAGCTCCGACAGGGCTTATACTGAAGCTTTCTTT
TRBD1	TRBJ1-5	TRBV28	CASSLRPGQGDNQPQHF	TGTGCCAGCAGTTTACGGCCGGGACAGGGTGACAATCAGCCCCAGCATTTT
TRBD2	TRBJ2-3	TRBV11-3	CASSLMGLASDTQYF	TGTGCCAGCAGCTTAATGGGACTAGCCTCAGATACGCAGTATTTT
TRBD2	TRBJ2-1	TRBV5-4	CASSLVTSGNNEQFF	TGTGCCAGCAGCTTGGTAACTAGCGGAAACAATGAGCAGTTCTTC
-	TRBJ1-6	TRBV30	CAWATDSLYNSPLHF	TGTGCCTGGGCGACGGACAGCCTCTATAATTCACCCCTCCACTTT
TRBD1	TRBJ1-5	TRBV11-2	CASSLATGGQPQHF	TGTGCCAGCAGCTTAGCAACAGGGGGTCAGCCCCAGCATTTT
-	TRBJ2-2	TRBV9	CASSALAGAVAGELFF	TGTGCCAGCAGCGCCCTTGCGGGGGCCGTTGCCGGGGAGCTGTTTTTT
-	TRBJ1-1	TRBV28	CASSPRRELAFF	TGTGCCAGCAGTCCCCGCCGGGAATTAGCTTTCTTT
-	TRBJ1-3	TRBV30	CAWISSGNTIYF	TGTGCCTGGATCAGTTCTGGAAACACCATATATTTT
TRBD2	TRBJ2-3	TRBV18	CASSPQREGQDTQYF	TGTGCCAGCTCACCGCAGCGGGAGGGCCAAGATACGCAGTATTTT
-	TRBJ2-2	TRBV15	CATSSAGELFF	TGTGCCACCTCCTCCGCCGGGGAGCTGTTTTTT
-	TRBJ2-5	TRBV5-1	CASSLGARVGETQYF	TGCGCCAGCAGCTTGGGGGCCAGGGTGGGCGAGACCCAGTACTTC
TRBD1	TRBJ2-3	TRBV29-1	CSAVGQGLPDTQYF	TGCAGCGCTGTTGGACAGGGGTTACCAGATACGCAGTATTTT
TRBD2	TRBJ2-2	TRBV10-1	CASRAGTSGSKGNTGELFF	TGCGCCAGCAGAGCCGGGACTAGCGGGAGTAAAGGGAACACCGGGGAGCTGTTTTTT
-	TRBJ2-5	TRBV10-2	CASSDQGMETQYF	TGCGCCAGCAGTGATCAGGGAATGGAGACCCAGTACTTC
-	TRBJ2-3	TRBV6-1	CASSEHGHKDTQYF	TGTGCCAGCAGTGAACATGGGCACAAAGATACGCAGTATTTT
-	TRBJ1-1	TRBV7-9	CASFGGLVAFF	TGTGCCAGCTTTGGGGGACTTGTGGCTTTCTTT
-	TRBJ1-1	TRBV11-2	CASSLVQGAVTEAFF	TGTGCCAGCAGCTTAGTACAGGGTGCGGTCACTGAAGCTTTCTTT
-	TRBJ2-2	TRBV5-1	CASSYDYTGELFF	TGCGCCAGCAGCTATGACTACACCGGGGAGCTGTTTTTT
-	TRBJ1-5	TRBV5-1	CASSPCYPSLTEINQPQHF	TGCGCCAGCAGCCCCTGCTACCCGTCCCTGACAGAGATAAATCAGCCCCAGCATTTT
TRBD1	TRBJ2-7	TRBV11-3	CASSLDGQGGEQYF	TGTGCCAGCAGCCTAGACGGACAGGGCGGGGAGCAGTACTTC